This is a list of T cell receptor beta chains from one sample in a study of Graves' ophthalmopathy and Graves' hyperthyroidism. TCRdb redid the calling of the multiplex PCR reads with MiXCR, one entry per CDR3 protein. Of 450,000 to 600,000 distinct CDR3 sequences listed, about two fifths are singletons. Sequences were obtained from peripheral blood or thyroid tissue (not recorded which). The origin of the receptors is an adult man with Graves' hyperthyroidism. The conserved cysteine and the conserved F or W are not part of the CDR3 here. The order of the fields is D gene, V gene, J gene, clone size, CDR3 protein. D genes are given only for firm matches. The size field is filled for only some rows; it gives once, few, many or a size class.

d_gene: .
v_gene: TRBV9
j_gene: TRBJ1-4
abundance: .
CDR3aa: ASSVGEVGGEKLF

d_gene: .
v_gene: TRBV16
j_gene: TRBJ2-5
abundance: few
CDR3aa: ASSPSIQQGLQETQY

d_gene: .
v_gene: TRBV16
j_gene: TRBJ2-3
abundance: .
CDR3aa: ASSQSPDTQY

d_gene: .
v_gene: TRBV24-1
j_gene: TRBJ2-3
abundance: many
CDR3aa: ATSDPGAKDTQY

d_gene: TRBD1
v_gene: TRBV10-3
j_gene: .
abundance: .
CDR3aa: AAQGAAETQY

d_gene: TRBD2
v_gene: TRBV7-3
j_gene: TRBJ2-5
abundance: .
CDR3aa: ASSSSGQETQY

d_gene: TRBD1
v_gene: TRBV25-1
j_gene: TRBJ2-5
abundance: .
CDR3aa: ASSGGGAGQETQY

d_gene: .
v_gene: TRBV28
j_gene: TRBJ2-6
abundance: many
CDR3aa: ASSLQHSGANVLT

d_gene: TRBD1
v_gene: TRBV4-2
j_gene: TRBJ2-7
abundance: .
CDR3aa: ASSQVSRTGTYEQY

d_gene: TRBD1
v_gene: TRBV7-2
j_gene: TRBJ1-6
abundance: .
CDR3aa: ASSQGQNNSPLH

d_gene: TRBD1
v_gene: TRBV19
j_gene: TRBJ1-2
abundance: many
CDR3aa: ASTPGQGRVYGYT

d_gene: .
v_gene: TRBV20-1
j_gene: TRBJ1-5
abundance: many
CDR3aa: SARDGGGSYSNQPQH

d_gene: .
v_gene: TRBV20-1
j_gene: TRBJ1-6
abundance: .
CDR3aa: SAGTESSYNSPLH

d_gene: .
v_gene: TRBV25-1
j_gene: TRBJ2-2
abundance: many
CDR3aa: ASSESSGSGELF

d_gene: TRBD2
v_gene: TRBV7-3
j_gene: TRBJ2-2
abundance: .
CDR3aa: ASSPKGGLAGELF

d_gene: .
v_gene: TRBV29-1
j_gene: TRBJ1-2
abundance: .
CDR3aa: SVVRSYGYT

d_gene: TRBD1
v_gene: TRBV24-1
j_gene: TRBJ2-7
abundance: many
CDR3aa: ATSDTRDSNSYEQY

d_gene: .
v_gene: TRBV6-5
j_gene: TRBJ2-5
abundance: .
CDR3aa: ASSYWLETQY

d_gene: TRBD1
v_gene: TRBV20-1
j_gene: TRBJ1-2
abundance: many
CDR3aa: SARDRGRDYGYT

d_gene: .
v_gene: TRBV7-9
j_gene: TRBJ2-5
abundance: few
CDR3aa: ASSLGPIQY